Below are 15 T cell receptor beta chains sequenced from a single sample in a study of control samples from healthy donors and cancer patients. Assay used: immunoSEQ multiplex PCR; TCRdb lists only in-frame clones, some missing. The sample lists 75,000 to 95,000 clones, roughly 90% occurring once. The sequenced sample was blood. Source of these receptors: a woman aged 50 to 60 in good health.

In nucleotides, the CDR3 is TGTGCCAGTAGTATATTGGCAGAAAATCAGCCCCAGCATTTT. Its protein is CASSILAENQPQHF. J is TRBJ1-5 and V is TRBV19; D remains unclear. Per the germline V gene, CDR1 is LNHDA and CDR2 is SQIVND (reference sequence). The ends were cut back, 2 bases at V and 4 bases at J, with 9 bases in the middle. There are 14 residues in the CDR3.

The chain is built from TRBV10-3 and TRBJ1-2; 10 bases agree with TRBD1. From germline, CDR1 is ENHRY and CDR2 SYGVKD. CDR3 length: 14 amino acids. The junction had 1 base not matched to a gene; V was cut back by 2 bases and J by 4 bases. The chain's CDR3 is CAISEGQGVYGYTF. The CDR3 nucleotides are TGTGCCATCAGTGAGGGACAGGGGGTCTATGGCTACACCTTC.

CDR3 nucleotides: TGTGCCAGCAGCCCACTAGCGGGGGGGCGGGAGCAGTACTTC. As protein: CASSPLAGGREQYF. J is TRBJ2-7 and V is TRBV5-6; 13 bases are a match to TRBD2. This CDR3 is built from 14 residues. V trimming: 4 bases; J trimming: 7 bases; junction bases outside the gene matches: 5. The germline CDR1 and CDR2 sequences are SGHDT and YYEEEE.

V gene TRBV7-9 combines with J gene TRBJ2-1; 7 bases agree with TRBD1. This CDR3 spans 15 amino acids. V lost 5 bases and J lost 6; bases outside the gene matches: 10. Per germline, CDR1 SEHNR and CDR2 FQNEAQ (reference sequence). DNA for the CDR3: TGTGCCAGCAGCCGTGGACAGGTATTTGGCAATGAGCAGTTCTTC. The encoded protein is CASSRGQVFGNEQFF.

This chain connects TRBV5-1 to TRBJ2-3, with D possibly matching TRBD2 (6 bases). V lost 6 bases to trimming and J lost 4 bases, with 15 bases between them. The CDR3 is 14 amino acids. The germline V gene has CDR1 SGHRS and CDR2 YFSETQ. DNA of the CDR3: TGCGCCAGCAAAGAAGGAGGGATGGCAGATACGCAGTATTTT. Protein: CASKEGGMADTQYF.

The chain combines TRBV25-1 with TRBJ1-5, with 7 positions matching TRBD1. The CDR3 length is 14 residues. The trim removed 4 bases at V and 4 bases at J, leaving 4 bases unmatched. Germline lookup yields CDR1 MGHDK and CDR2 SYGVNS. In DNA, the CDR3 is TGTGCCAGCAGTGGGGACAGTTTTAATCAGCCCCAGCATTTT. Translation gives CASSGDSFNQPQHF.

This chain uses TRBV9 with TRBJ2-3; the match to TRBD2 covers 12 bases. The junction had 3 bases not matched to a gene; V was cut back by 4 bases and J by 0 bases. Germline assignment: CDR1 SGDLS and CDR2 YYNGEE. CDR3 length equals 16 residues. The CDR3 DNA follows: TGTGCCAGCAGCATTCTAGCGGGGGGGAGCACAGATACGCAGTATTTT. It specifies CASSILAGGSTDTQYF.

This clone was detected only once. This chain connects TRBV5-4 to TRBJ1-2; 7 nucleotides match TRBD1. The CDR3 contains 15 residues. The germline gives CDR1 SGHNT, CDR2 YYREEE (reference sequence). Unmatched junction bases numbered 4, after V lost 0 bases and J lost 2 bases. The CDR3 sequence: CASSLGQGGNYGYTF. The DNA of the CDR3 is TGTGCCAGCAGCTTGGGACAGGGAGGGAACTATGGCTACACCTTC. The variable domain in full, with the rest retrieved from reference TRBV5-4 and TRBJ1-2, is ETGVTQSPTHLIKTRGQQVTLRCSSQSGHNTVSWYQQALGQGPQFIFQYYREEENGRGNFPPRFSGLQFPNYSSELNVNALELDDSALYLCASSLGQGGNYGYTFGSGTRLTVV.

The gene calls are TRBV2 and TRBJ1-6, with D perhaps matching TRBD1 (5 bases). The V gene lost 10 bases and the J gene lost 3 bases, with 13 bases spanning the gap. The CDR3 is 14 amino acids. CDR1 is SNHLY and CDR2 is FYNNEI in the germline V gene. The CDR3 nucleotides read TGTGCCACCCGGACGCAGGGCTATAATTCACCCCTCCACTTT. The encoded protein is CATRTQGYNSPLHF.

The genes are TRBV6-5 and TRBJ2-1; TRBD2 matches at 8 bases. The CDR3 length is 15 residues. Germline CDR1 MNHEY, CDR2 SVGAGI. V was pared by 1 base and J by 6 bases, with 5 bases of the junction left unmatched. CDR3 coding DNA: TGTGCCAGCAGTTACTTCGGGGGGGTAATCAATGAGCAGTTCTTC. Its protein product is CASSYFGGVINEQFF.

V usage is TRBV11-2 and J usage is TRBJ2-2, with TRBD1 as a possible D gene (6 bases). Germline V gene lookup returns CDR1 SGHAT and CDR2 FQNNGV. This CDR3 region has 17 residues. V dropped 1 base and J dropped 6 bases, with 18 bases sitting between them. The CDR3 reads CASSLATPRPGAGELFF. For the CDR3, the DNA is TGTGCCAGCAGCTTAGCTACCCCCCGGCCAGGGGCCGGGGAGCTGTTTTTT.

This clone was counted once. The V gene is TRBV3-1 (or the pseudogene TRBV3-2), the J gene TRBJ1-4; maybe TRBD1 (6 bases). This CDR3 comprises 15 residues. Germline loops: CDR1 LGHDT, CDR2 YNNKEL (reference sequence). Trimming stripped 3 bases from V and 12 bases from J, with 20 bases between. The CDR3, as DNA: TGTGCCAGCAGCCAGTTTGACCTTAGACAGGCGGAACTGTTTTTT. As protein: CASSQFDLRQAELFF.

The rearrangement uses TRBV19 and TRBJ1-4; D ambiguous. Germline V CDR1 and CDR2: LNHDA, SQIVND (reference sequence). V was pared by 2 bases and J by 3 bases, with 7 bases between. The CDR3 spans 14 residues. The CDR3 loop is CASSILSANEKLFF. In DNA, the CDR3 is TGTGCCAGTAGTATATTATCGGCTAATGAAAAACTGTTTTTT.

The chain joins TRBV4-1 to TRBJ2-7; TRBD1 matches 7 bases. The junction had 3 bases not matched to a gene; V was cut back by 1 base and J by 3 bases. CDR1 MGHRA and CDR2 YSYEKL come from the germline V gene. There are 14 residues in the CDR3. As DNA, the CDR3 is TGCGCCAGCAGCCAAGGACAGGGCAACTACGAGCAGTACTTC. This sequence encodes CASSQGQGNYEQYF.

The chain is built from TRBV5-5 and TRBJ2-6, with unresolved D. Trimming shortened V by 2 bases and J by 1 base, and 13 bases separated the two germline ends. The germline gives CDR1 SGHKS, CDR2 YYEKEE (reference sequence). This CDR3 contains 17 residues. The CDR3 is CASSLLSGESGANVLTF. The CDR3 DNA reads TGTGCCAGCAGCTTATTGTCAGGAGAATCTGGGGCCAACGTCCTGACTTTC. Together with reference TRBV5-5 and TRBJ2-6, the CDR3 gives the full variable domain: DAGVTQSPTHLIKTRGQQVTLRCSPISGHKSVSWYQQVLGQGPQFIFQYYEKEERGRGNFPDRFSARQFPNYSSELNVNALLLGDSALYLCASSLLSGESGANVLTFGAGSRLTVL.